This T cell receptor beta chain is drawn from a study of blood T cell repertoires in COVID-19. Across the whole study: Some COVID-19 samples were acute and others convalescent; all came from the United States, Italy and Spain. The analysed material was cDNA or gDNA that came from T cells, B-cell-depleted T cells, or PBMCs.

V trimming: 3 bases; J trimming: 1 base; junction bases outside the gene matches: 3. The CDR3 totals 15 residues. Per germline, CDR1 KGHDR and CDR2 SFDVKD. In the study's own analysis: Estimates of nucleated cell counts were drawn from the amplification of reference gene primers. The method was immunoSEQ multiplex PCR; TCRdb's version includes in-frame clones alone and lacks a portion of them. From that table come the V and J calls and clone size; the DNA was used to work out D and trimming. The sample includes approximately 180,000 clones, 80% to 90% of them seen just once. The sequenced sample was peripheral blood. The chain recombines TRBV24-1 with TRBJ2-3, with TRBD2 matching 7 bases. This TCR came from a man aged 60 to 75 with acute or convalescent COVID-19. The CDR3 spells CATSDAGEGTDTQYF. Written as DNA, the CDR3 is TGTGCCACCAGTGATGCGGGAGAGGGCACAGATACGCAGTATTTT.